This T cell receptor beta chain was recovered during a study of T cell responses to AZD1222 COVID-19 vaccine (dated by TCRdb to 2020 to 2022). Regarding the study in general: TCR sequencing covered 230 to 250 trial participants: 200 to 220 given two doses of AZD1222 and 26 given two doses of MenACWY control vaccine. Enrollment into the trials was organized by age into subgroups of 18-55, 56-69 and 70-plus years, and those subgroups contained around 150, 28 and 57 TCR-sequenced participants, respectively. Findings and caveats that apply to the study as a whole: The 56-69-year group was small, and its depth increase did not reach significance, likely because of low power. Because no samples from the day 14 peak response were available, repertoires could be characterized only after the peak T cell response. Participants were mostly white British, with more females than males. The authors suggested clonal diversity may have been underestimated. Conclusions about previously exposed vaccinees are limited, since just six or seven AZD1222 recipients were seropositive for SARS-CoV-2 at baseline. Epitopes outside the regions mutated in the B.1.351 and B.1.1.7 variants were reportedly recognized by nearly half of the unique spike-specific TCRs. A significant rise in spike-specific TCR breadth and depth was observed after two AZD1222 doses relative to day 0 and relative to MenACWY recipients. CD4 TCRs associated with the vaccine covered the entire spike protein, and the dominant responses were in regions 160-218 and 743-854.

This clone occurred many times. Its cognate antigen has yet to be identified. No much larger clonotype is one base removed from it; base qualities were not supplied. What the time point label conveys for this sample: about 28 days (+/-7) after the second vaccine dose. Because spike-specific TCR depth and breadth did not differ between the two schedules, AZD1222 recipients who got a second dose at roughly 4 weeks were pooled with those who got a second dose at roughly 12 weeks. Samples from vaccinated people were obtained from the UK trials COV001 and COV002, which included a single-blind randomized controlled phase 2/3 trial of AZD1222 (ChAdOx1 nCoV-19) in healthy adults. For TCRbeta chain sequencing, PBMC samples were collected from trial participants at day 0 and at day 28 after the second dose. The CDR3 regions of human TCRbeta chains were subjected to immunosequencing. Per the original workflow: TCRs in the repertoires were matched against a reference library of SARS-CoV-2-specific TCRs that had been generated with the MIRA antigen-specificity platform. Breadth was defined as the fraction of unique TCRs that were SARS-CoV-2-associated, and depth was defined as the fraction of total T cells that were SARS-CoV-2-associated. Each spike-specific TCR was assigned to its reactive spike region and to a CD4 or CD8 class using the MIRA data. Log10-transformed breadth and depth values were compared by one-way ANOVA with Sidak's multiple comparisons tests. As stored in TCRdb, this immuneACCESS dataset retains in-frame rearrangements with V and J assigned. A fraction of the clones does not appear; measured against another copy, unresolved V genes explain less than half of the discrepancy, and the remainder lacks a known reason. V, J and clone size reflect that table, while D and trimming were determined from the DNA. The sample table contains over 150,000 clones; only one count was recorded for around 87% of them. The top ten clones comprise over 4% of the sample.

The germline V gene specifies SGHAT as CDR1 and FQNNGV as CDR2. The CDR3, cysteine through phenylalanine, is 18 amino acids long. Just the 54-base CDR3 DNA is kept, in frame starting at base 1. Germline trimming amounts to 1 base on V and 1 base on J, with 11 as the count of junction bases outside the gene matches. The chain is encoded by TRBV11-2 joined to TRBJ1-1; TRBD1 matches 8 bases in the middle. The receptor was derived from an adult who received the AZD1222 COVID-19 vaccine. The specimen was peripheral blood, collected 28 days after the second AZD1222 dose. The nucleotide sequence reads TGTGCCAGCAGCTTAGTCAGGGGGCGGGCTGGGAGGAACACTGAAGCTTTCTTT. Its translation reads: CASSLVRGRAGRNTEAFF.